This paragraph reports one TCR beta chain. Clones were read by immunoSEQ multiplex PCR, and TCRdb kept only the in-frame ones, dropping some. The sample includes around 38,000 clones, 80% to 95% of them seen just once. Trimming left V 1 base short and J 3 bases short, with 10 bases between. CDR1 and CDR2 (germline): LGHNA, YSLEER. The CDR3 spans 14 residues. This sample was taken from a study of T cell changes during pregnancy in multiple sclerosis. This clonotype originated in a female donor with multiple sclerosis, enrolled in a pregnancy study. The input for sequencing was CD8+ T cells from peripheral blood mononuclear cells, taken in the third trimester of pregnancy. This sequence joins TRBV4-3 and TRBJ2-7, with D possibly TRBD1 on 5 matching bases. CDR3 in amino acids: CASSQVGDSYEQYF. Here the CDR3 DNA reads TGCGCCAGCAGCCAAGTTGGAGACAGCTACGAGCAGTACTTC.